This T cell receptor (beta chain) was profiled in a study of identical twins. TCRdb itself ran the 5' RACE reads through MiXCR, one entry per CDR3 protein. Of approximately 890,000 distinct CDR3 sequences in the sample, roughly an eighth were seen once. V lost 0 bases and J lost 0; bases outside the gene matches: 6. This CDR3 has 18 residues. CDR1 SGDLS and CDR2 YYNGEE come from the germline V gene. These same data were also listed under a study on yellow fever vaccine responses in identical twins.

The chain joins TRBV9 to TRBJ2-1; 10 bases are a match to TRBD2. This sequence was found in a woman under 30 in good health. Sequencing was carried out using PBMCs. CDR3 sequence: CASSVGGSSGSSYNEQFF. CDR3 bases: TGTGCCAGCAGCGTAGGGGGGTCTAGCGGGAGCTCCTACAATGAGCAGTTCTTC.